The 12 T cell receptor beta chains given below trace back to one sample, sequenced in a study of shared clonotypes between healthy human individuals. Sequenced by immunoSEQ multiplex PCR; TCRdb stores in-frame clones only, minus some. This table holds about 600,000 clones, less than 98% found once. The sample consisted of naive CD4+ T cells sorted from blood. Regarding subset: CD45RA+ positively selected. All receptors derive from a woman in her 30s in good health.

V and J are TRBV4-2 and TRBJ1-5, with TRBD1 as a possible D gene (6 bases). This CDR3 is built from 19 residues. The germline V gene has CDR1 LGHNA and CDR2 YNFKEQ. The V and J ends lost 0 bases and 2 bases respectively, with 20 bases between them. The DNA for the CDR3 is TGTGCCAGCAGCCAAGAGGATAGGGGGGCTAGGGTGGGCAATCAGCCCCAGCATTTT. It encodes CASSQEDRGARVGNQPQHF.

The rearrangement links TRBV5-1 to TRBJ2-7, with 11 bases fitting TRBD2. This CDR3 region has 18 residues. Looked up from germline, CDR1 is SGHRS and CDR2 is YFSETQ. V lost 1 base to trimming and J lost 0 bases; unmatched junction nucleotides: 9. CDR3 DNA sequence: TGCGCCAGCAGCTTGAGGCCGGGACTAGCGGACTACTCCTACGAGCAGTACTTC. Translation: CASSLRPGLADYSYEQYF.

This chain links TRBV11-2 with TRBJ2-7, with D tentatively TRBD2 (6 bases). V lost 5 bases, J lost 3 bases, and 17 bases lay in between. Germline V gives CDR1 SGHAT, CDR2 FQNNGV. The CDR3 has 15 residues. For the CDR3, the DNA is TGTGCCAGCAGCCATCCCTCGGGCGGGATCTACGAGCAGTACTTC. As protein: CASSHPSGGIYEQYF.

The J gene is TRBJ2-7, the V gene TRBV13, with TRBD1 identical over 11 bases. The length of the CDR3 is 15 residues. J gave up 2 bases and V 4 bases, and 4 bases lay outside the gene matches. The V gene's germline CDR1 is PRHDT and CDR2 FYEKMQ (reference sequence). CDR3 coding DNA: TGTGCCAGCAGCTCGGGGACAGGGGGTACCTACGAGCAGTACTTC. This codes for CASSSGTGGTYEQYF.

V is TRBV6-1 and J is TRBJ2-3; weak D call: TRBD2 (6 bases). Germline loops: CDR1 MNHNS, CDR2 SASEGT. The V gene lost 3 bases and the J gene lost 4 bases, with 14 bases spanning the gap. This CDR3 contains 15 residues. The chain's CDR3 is CASSDLALVSDTQYF. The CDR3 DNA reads TGTGCCAGCAGTGACCTAGCGCTAGTGTCAGATACGCAGTATTTT.

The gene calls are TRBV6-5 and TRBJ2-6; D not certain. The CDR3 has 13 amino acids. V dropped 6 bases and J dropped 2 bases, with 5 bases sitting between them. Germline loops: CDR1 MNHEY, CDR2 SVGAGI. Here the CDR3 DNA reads TGTGCCAGCAGATTAACTGGGGCCAACGTCCTGACTTTC. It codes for CASRLTGANVLTF.

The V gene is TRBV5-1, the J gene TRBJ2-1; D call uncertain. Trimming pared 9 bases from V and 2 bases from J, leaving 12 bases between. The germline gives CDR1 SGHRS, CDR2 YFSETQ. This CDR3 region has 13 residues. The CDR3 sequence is CATSFSTYNEQFF. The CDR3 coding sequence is TGCGCCACGAGCTTCTCTACCTACAATGAGCAGTTCTTC.

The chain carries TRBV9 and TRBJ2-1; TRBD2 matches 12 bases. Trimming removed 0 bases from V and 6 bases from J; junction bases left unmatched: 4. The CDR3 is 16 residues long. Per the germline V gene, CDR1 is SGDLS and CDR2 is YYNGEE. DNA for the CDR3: TGTGCCAGCAGCGTAGTTGGGACTAGCGGGTTCAATGAGCAGTTCTTC. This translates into CASSVVGTSGFNEQFF.

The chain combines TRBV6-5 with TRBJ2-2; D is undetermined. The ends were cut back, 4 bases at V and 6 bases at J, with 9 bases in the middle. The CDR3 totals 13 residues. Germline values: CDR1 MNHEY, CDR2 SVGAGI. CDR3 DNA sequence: TGTGCCAGCAGTTCCCACCCCGCCGGGGAGCTGTTTTTT. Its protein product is CASSSHPAGELFF.

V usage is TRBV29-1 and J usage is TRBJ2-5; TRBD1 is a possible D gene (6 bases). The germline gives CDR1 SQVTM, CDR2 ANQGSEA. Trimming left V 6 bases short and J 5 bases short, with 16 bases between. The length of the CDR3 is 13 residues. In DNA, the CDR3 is TGCAGCGTACACAGGGCTAGTGGGGAGACCCAGTACTTC. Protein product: CSVHRASGETQYF.

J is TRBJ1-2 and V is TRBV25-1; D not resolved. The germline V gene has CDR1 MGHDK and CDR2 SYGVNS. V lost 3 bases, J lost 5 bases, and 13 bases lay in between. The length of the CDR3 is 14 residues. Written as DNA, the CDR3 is TGTGCCAGCAGTGATGTCAGGCCTTATTATGGCTACACCTTC. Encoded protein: CASSDVRPYYGYTF.

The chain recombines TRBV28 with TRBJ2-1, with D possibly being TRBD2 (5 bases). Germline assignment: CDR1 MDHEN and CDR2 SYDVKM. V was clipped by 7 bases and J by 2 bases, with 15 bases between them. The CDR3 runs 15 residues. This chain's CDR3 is CASISFRGPYNEQFF. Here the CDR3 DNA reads TGTGCCAGCATAAGCTTTCGAGGGCCCTACAATGAGCAGTTCTTC.